These 18 T cell receptor beta chains were sequenced from one sample in a study of cytomegalovirus exposure and HLA in healthy donors. Researchers ran the PCR with 60 Vbeta and 13 Jbeta primers. The repertoire was sequenced with immunoSEQ multiplex PCR; TCRdb's copy has only in-frame clones and lacks some. The table has nearly 200,000 clones, 82% seen once. The sample comprised PBMCs. The origin of the receptors is a boy aged 2 to 9 in good health and CMV-seronegative.

The chain is built from TRBV2 and TRBJ1-4; the D gene is possibly TRBD1 (5 bases). V lost 8 bases and J 7 bases, leaving 20 bases between the germline ends. The V gene's germline CDR1 is SNHLY and CDR2 FYNNEI. This CDR3 is 15 amino acids long. The chain's CDR3 is CASRRGGGLSEKLFF. Here the CDR3 DNA reads TGTGCCAGCCGGCGGGGTGGGGGGTTGAGTGAAAAACTGTTTTTT.

The V and J genes are TRBV9 and TRBJ2-5, with TRBD2 matching over 9 bases. The CDR3 runs to 14 residues. Per germline, CDR1 SGDLS and CDR2 YYNGEE. V lost 2 bases, J lost 4 bases, and 3 bases stayed unmatched. This CDR3 reads CASSVTSGGETQYF. As DNA, the CDR3 is TGTGCCAGCAGCGTGACTAGCGGCGGAGAGACCCAGTACTTC.

V is TRBV4-1 and J is TRBJ1-2; possibly TRBD1 for D (5 bases). Germline CDR1 reads MGHRA; CDR2 reads YSYEKL. Trimming shortened V by 4 bases and J by 5 bases, and 20 bases separated the two germline ends. The CDR3 runs 16 residues. In nucleotides, the CDR3 is TGCGCCAGCAGCCCGGGGCTGACTAGCCTACTATATGGCTACACCTTC. Amino acids: CASSPGLTSLLYGYTF.

This clone was seen a few times. The chain employs TRBV7-9 and TRBJ1-2, with TRBD1 as a possible D gene (6 bases). The CDR3 has 15 amino acids. V lost 4 bases, J lost 2 bases, and 14 bases lay in between. The germline V gene has CDR1 SEHNR and CDR2 FQNEAQ (reference sequence). As DNA, the CDR3 is TGTGCCAGCAGCTCCGGGGACACCTTGAACTATGGCTACACCTTC. Amino acid sequence: CASSSGDTLNYGYTF. Variable domain in full (rest from reference TRBV7-9 and TRBJ1-2): DTGVSQNPRHKITKRGQNVTFRCDPISEHNRLYWYRQTLGQGPEFLTYFQNEAQLEKSRLLSDRFSAERPKGSFSTLEIQRTEQGDSAMYLCASSSGDTLNYGYTFGSGTRLTVV.

The chain recombines TRBV14 with TRBJ2-1; 7 bases map to TRBD2. This CDR3 has 13 amino acids. From germline, CDR1 is SGHDN and CDR2 FVKESK. The trim removed 7 bases at V and 12 bases at J, leaving 12 bases unmatched. DNA of the CDR3: TGTGCCAGCAACTCGCTTGAGGGAGGGTGGCAGTTCTTC. This sequence encodes CASNSLEGGWQFF. The entire variable domain, with the rest obtained from reference TRBV14 and TRBJ2-1, is as follows: EAGVTQFPSHSVIEKGQTVTLRCDPISGHDNLYWYRRVMGKEIKFLLHFVKESKQDESGMPNNRFLAERTGGTYSTLKVQPAELEDSGVYFCASNSLEGGWQFFGPGTRLTVL.

This sequence joins TRBV4-1 and TRBJ1-1, with 8 bases lining up with TRBD1. Germline lookup yields CDR1 MGHRA and CDR2 YSYEKL. CDR3 length: 15 residues. V shed 1 base, J shed 5 bases, and the junction held 6 bases outside the gene matches. CDR3: CASSQVDRGGTEAFF. DNA of the CDR3: TGCGCCAGCAGCCAAGTCGACAGGGGAGGAACTGAAGCTTTCTTT.

The chain employs TRBV7-2 and TRBJ1-4; the D gene is possibly TRBD1 (6 bases). Trimming took off 3 bases at V and 8 bases at J, with 13 bases between the two ends. Per germline, CDR1 SGHTA and CDR2 FQGNSA. The CDR3 consists of 14 residues. The chain's CDR3 is CASSFWGRREKLFF. The CDR3 coding sequence is TGTGCCAGCAGCTTCTGGGGGCGCCGAGAAAAACTGTTTTTT.

This CDR3 is CASSEMADSPLHF. The CDR3 DNA sequence: TGTGCCAGCAGTGAAATGGCAGATTCACCCCTCCACTTT. This chain uses TRBV6-1 with TRBJ1-6, with D unclear. This CDR3 contains 13 residues. Trimming cost V 2 bases and J 8 bases, with 7 bases left between them. Germline CDR1 is MNHNS and CDR2 is SASEGT.

The chain links TRBV11-2 to TRBJ2-4; D perhaps matches TRBD1 (6 bases). The CDR3 totals 13 residues. Trimming took off 3 bases at V and 7 bases at J, with 10 bases between the two ends. Germline CDR1 is SGHAT and CDR2 is FQNNGV. The CDR3 here is CASSLITGNIQYF. As DNA, the CDR3 is TGTGCCAGCAGCTTGATAACAGGGAACATTCAGTACTTC.

The CDR3 sequence is CASSLVQGRDTQYF. DNA of the CDR3: TGCGCCAGCAGCTTGGTGCAGGGTCGGGATACGCAGTATTTT. V is TRBV5-1 and J is TRBJ2-3, with a tentative D call TRBD1 (5 bases). Germline V lookup: CDR1 SGHRS, CDR2 YFSETQ. Trimming cost V 0 bases and J 6 bases, with 11 bases left between them. The CDR3 is made up of 14 amino acids.

The V call is TRBV29-1, the J call TRBJ1-2; 7 bases are a match to TRBD1. V dropped 1 base and J dropped 5; count of bases not matched to a gene: 4. The CDR3 is 13 residues long. Germline V gene sequence: CDR1 SQVTM, CDR2 ANQGSEA. CDR3 coding DNA: TGCAGCGTTGAAGGACAGGGAACGTATGGCTACACCTTC. It codes for CSVEGQGTYGYTF.

The genes are TRBV5-1 and TRBJ2-6; no firm D call. The V gene's germline CDR1 is SGHRS and CDR2 YFSETQ. Trimming stripped 4 bases from V and 1 base from J, with 9 bases between. The CDR3 contains 15 residues. The DNA of the CDR3 is TGCGCCAGCAGCCCAAAGCTATCTGGGGCCAACGTCCTGACTTTC. This translates into CASSPKLSGANVLTF.

V usage is TRBV10-3 and J usage is TRBJ2-3, with TRBD2 identical over 13 bases. Germline loops: CDR1 ENHRY, CDR2 SYGVKD. V shed 6 bases, J shed 6 bases, and the junction held 9 bases outside the gene matches. The length of the CDR3 is 16 residues. In nucleotides, the CDR3 is TGTGCCATCAGCGTAACTAGCGGGGGGGCCGGGGATACGCAGTATTTT. Translating it yields CAISVTSGGAGDTQYF.

The gene calls are TRBV27 and TRBJ2-1, with 8 bases identical to TRBD2. Looked up from germline, CDR1 is MNHEY and CDR2 is SMNVEV (reference sequence). V shed 2 bases, J shed 8 bases, and the junction held 8 bases outside the gene matches. CDR3 length equals 15 residues. The CDR3 reads CASSLGDGGGDEQFF. The CDR3 DNA follows: TGTGCCAGCAGTTTAGGGGACGGGGGGGGAGATGAGCAGTTCTTC.

In its sample, this clone was seen a few times. CDR3 amino acids: CASRGGARTTEAFF. Here the CDR3 DNA reads TGCGCCAGCAGGGGGGGGGCGCGGACCACTGAAGCTTTCTTT. This chain joins TRBV10-2 and TRBJ1-1; tentative D call: TRBD1 (6 bases). CDR1 is WSHSY and CDR2 is SAAADI in the germline V gene. V lost 6 bases and J 4 bases, leaving 15 bases between the germline ends. The CDR3 is made up of 14 amino acids.

The chain links TRBV27 to TRBJ2-7, with TRBD1 as a possible D gene (6 bases). The germline V gene has CDR1 MNHEY and CDR2 SMNVEV (reference sequence). The V end lost 3 bases, the J end lost 3 bases, and 21 bases lay between the germline ends. The CDR3 extends over 17 amino acids. As DNA, the CDR3 is TGTGCCAGCAGTTTTTTTCCCCCCAGGGGTATGAACTACGAGCAGTACTTC. Amino acid sequence: CASSFFPPRGMNYEQYF.

CDR3 loop: CASSFGRGGQDTQYF. The CDR3 nucleotides read TGTGCCAGCAGCTTTGGGCGGGGGGGCCAGGATACGCAGTATTTT. This chain joins TRBV7-2 and TRBJ2-3; 9 bases are shared with TRBD2. J was trimmed by 6 bases and V by 3 bases; bases with no gene match: 7. CDR1 and CDR2 from the germline V gene are SGHTA and FQGNSA. The CDR3 has 15 residues.

The chain links TRBV11-2 to TRBJ1-6; D perhaps matches TRBD1 (5 bases). Trimming stripped 5 bases from V and 9 bases from J, with 14 bases between. This CDR3 comprises 14 residues. Germline CDR1 SGHAT, CDR2 FQNNGV. The CDR3 here is CASSTVGGGSPLHF. In DNA form, the CDR3 reads TGTGCCAGCAGCACAGTTGGCGGGGGTTCACCCCTCCACTTT.